This T cell receptor (beta chain) was documented in a study of CD8 T cells in Susac syndrome. Reverse transcription of 0.5 to 1 ug RNA was performed with random hexamers. The method of amplification for TCR beta CDR3 was immunoSEQ multiplex PCR, covering 54 Vbeta and 13 Jbeta. In TCRdb, the immunoSEQ multiplex PCR reads were re-called with MiXCR into one record per CDR3 protein. The sample includes a few hundred thousand distinct CDR3 sequences, 70% to 90% of them seen just once. This CDR3 spans 16 amino acids. Germline values: CDR1 LNHDA, CDR2 SQIVND (reference sequence). As to this clonotype: Germline and junction disagree at one end, which may indicate a read error.

This receptor was obtained from a human donor with multiple sclerosis. The rearrangement uses TRBV19 and TRBJ2-5, with 13 bases that match TRBD2. Sequenced material: CD8+ T cells from PBMCs. The CDR3 sequence is CASDTGTSGTQEAQYF. In nucleotides, the CDR3 is TGTGCCAGCGATACCGGGACTAGCGGGACCCAAGAGGCCCAGTACTTC. Full variable domain (remainder filled in from reference TRBV19 and TRBJ2-5): DGGITQSPKYLFRKEGQNVTLSCEQNLNHDAMYWYRQDPGQGLRLIYYSQIVNDFQKGDIAEGYSVSREKKESFPLTVTSAQKNPTAFYLCASDTGTSGTQEAQYFGPGTRLLVL.